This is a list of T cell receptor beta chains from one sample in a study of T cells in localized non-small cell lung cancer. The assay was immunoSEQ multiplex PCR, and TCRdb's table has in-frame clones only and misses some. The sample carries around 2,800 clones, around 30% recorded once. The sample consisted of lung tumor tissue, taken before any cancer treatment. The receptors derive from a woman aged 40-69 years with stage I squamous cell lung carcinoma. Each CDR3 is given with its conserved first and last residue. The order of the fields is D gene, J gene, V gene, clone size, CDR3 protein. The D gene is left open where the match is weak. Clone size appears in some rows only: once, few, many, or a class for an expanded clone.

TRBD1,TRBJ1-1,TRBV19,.,CASSRADRDNTEAFF
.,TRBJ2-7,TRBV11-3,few,CASSFRVRGAYEQYF
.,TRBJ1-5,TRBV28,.,CASSFGQGYGQPQHF
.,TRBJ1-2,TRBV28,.,CASSPGLYGYTF
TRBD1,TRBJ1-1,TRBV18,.,CASSPGTGDAEAFF
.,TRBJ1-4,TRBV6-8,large,CASSGDGAQEKLFF
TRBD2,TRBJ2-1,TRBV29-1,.,CSVEGAGSGSDEQFF
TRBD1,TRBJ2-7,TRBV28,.,CASSFPGTVREQYF
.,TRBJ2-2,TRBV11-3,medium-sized,CASSLKGLNTGELFF
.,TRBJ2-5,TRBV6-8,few,CASSYKGAGRETQYF
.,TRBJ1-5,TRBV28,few,CASSLWTSDNGNQPQHF
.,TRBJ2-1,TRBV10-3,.,CAISESRDNNEQFF
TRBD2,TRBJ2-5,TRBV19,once,CASSRRTSKETQYF
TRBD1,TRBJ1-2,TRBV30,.,CAWRVQGAQGYTF
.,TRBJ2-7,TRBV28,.,CASSLAGSEQYF
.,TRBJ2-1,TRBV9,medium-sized,CASSVDGLWNNEQFF
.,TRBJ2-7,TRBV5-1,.,CASSLGGEYSYEQYF
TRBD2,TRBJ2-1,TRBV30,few,CAWSMPAGAVNEQFF
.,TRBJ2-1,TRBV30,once,CAWSRGTSYNEQFF
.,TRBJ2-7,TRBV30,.,CAWRVADYEQYF
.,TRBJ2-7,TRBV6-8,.,CASSYSNQGYEQYF
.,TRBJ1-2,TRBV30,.,CAWSEGGSGYTF